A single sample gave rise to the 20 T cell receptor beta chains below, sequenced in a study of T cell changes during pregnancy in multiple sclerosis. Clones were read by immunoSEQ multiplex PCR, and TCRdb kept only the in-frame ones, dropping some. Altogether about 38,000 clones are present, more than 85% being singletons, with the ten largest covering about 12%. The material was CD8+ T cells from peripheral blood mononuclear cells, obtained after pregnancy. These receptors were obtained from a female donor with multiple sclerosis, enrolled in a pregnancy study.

CDR3 DNA: TGTGCCAGCAGTTCTTATTCAGGGGTTGAAGGGGAAAAACTGTTTTTT. Its protein product is CASSSYSGVEGEKLFF. The chain links TRBV27 to TRBJ1-4, with D perhaps TRBD1 (6 bases). Between the trimmed V and J ends, which lost 4 bases and 8 bases, there was a span of 20 bases. CDR3 length equals 16 residues. Germline V gene data show CDR1 as MNHEY and CDR2 as SMNVEV (reference sequence).

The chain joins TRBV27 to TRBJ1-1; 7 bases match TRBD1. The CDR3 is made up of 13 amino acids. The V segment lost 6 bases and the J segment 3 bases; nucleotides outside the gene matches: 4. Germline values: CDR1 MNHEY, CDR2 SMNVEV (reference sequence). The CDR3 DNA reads TGTGCCAGCAGGACAGGGAAGCACACTGAAGCTTTCTTT. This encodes CASRTGKHTEAFF.

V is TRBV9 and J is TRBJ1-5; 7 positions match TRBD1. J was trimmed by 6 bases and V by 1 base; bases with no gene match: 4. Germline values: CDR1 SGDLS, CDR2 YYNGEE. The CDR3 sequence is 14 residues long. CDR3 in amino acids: CASSVTGALQPQHF. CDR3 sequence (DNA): TGTGCCAGCAGCGTAACAGGGGCCCTTCAGCCCCAGCATTTT.

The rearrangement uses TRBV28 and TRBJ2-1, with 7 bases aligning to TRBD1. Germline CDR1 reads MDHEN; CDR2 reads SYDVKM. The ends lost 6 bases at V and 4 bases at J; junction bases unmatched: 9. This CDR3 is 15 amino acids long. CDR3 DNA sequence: TGTGCCAGCAGAGAGACAGGGATGGAATACAATGAGCAGTTCTTC. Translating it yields CASRETGMEYNEQFF.

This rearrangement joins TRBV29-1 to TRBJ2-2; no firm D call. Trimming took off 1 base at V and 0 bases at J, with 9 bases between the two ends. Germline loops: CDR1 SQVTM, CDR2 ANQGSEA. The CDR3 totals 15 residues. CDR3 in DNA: TGCAGCGTTGAAGGTCCGGAGACGAACACCGGGGAGCTGTTTTTT. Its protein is CSVEGPETNTGELFF.

DNA of the CDR3: TGTGCCACCAGCAGAGATCGGGGACAGGCTGTTGAGCAGTTCTTC. Protein product: CATSRDRGQAVEQFF. The chain carries TRBV15 and TRBJ2-1, with 8 nucleotides matching TRBD1. CDR1 LNHNV and CDR2 YYDKDF come from the germline V gene (reference sequence). This CDR3 is built from 15 residues. Trimming at V came to 0 bases and at J to 9 bases, leaving 7 bases not matched to a gene.

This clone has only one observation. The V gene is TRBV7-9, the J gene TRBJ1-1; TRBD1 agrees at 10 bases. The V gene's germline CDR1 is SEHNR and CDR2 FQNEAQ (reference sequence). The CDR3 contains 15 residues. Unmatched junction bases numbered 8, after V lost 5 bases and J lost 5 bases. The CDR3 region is CASSPDRGQGTEAFF. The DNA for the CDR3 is TGTGCCAGCAGCCCAGACAGGGGGCAAGGAACTGAAGCTTTCTTT. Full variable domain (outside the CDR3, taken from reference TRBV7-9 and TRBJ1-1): DTGVSQNPRHKITKRGQNVTFRCDPISEHNRLYWYRQTLGQGPEFLTYFQNEAQLEKSRLLSDRFSAERPKGSFSTLEIQRTEQGDSAMYLCASSPDRGQGTEAFFGQGTRLTVV.

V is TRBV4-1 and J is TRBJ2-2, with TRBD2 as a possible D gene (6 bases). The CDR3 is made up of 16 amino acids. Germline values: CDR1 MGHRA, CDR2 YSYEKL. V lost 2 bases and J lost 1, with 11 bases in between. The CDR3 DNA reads TGCGCCAGCAGCCAACACCCGGGGGAGAACACCGGGGAGCTGTTTTTT. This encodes CASSQHPGENTGELFF.

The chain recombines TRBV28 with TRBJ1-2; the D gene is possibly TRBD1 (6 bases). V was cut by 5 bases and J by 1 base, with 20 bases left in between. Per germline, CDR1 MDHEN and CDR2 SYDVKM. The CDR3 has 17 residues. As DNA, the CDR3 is TGTGCCAGCAGTAAGGCCTACCCCAGGGGCAGTAACTATGGCTACACCTTC. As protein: CASSKAYPRGSNYGYTF.

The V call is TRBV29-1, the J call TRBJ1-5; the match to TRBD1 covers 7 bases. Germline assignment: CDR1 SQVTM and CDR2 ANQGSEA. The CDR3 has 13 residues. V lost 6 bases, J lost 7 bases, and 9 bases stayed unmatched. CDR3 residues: CSVTGDLGQPQHF. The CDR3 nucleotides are TGCAGCGTCACAGGGGACCTTGGGCAGCCCCAGCATTTT.

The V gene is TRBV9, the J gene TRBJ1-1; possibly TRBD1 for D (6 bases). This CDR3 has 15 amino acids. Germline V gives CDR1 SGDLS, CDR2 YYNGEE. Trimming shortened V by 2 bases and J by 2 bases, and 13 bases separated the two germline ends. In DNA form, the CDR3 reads TGTGCCAGCAGCGTGGACACAGGGAGAAACACTGAAGCTTTCTTT. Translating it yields CASSVDTGRNTEAFF. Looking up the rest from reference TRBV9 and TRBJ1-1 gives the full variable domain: DSGVTQTPKHLITATGQRVTLRCSPRSGDLSVYWYQQSLDQGLQFLIQYYNGEERAKGNILERFSAQQFPDLHSELNLSSLELGDSALYFCASSVDTGRNTEAFFGQGTRLTVV.

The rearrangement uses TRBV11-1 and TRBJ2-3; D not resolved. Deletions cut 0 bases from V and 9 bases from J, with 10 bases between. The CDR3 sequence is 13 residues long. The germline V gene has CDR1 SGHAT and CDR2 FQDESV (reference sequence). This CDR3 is CASSLAPLGTQYF. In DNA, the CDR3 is TGTGCCAGCAGCTTAGCGCCCCTGGGCACGCAGTATTTT.

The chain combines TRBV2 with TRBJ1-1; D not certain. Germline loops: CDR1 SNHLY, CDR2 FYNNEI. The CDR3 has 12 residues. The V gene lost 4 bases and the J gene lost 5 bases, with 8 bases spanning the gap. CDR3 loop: CASSGGLTEAFF. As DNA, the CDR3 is TGTGCCAGCAGTGGAGGTCTGACTGAAGCTTTCTTT. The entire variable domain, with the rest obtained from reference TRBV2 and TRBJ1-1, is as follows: EPEVTQTPSHQVTQMGQEVILRCVPISNHLYFYWYRQILGQKVEFLVSFYNNEISEKSEIFDDQFSVERPDGSNFTLKIRSTKLEDSAMYFCASSGGLTEAFFGQGTRLTVV.

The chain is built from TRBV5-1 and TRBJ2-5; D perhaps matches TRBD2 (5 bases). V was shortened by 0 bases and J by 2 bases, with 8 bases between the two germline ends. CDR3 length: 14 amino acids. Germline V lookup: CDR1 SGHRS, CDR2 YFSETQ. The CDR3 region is CASSLGAGQETQYF. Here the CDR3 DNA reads TGCGCCAGCAGCTTGGGGGCGGGTCAAGAGACCCAGTACTTC. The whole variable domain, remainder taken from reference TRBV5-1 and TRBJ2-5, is KAGVTQTPRYLIKTRGQQVTLSCSPISGHRSVSWYQQTPGQGLQFLFEYFSETQRNKGNFPGRFSGRQFSNSRSEMNVSTLELGDSALYLCASSLGAGQETQYFGPGTRLLVL.

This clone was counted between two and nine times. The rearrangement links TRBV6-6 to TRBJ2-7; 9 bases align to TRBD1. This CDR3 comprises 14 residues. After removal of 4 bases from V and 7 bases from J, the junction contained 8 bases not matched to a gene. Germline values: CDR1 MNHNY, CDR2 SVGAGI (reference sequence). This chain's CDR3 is CASSFTGGSREQYF. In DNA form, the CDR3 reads TGTGCCAGCAGTTTCACAGGGGGCTCTAGGGAGCAGTACTTC.

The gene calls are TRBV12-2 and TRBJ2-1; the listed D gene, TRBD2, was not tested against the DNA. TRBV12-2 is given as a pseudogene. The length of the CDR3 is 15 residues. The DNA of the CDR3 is TGTGCAAGTCGCGGGACTAGCGGGAGGGCCGGTGAGCAGTTCTTC. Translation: CASRGTSGRAGEQFF.

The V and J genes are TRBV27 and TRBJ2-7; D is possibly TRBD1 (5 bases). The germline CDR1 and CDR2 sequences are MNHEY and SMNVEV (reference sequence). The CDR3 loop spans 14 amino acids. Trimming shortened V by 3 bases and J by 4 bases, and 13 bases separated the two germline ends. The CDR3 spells CASSFSPRQYEQYF. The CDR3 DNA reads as TGTGCCAGCAGTTTTTCCCCTCGACAGTACGAGCAGTACTTC.

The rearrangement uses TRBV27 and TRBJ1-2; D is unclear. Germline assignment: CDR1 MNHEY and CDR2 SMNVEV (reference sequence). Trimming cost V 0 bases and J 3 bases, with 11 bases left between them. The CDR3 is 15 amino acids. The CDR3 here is CASSLSMSPYYGYTF. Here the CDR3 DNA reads TGTGCCAGCAGTTTATCTATGTCCCCCTACTATGGCTACACCTTC.

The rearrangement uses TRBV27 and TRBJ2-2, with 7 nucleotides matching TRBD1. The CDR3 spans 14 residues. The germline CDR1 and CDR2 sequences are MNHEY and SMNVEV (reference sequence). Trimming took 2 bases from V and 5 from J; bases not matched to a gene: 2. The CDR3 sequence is CASSLNRGTGELFF. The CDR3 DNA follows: TGTGCCAGCAGTTTAAACAGGGGAACCGGGGAGCTGTTTTTT.

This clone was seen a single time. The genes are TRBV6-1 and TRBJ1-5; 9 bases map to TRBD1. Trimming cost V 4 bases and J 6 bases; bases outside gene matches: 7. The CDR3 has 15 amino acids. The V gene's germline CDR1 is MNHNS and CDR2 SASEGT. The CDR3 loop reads CASSGLQGASQPQHF. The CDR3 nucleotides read TGTGCCAGCAGTGGATTACAGGGGGCAAGTCAGCCCCAGCATTTT.